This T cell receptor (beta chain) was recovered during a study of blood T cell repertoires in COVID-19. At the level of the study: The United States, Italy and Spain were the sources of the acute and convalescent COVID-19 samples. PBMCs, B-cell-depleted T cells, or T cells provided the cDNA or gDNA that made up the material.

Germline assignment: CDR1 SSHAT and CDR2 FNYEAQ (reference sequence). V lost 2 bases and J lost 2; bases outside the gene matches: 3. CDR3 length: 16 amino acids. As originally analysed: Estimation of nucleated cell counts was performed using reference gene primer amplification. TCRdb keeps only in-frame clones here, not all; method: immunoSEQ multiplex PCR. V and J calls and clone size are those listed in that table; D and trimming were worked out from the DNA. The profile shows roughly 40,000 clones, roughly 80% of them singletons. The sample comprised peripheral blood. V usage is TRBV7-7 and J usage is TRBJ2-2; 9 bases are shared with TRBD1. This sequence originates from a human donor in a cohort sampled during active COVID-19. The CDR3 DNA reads TGTGCCAGCAGCTTAACGACAGGGGGAAACACCGGGGAGCTGTTTTTT. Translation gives CASSLTTGGNTGELFF.